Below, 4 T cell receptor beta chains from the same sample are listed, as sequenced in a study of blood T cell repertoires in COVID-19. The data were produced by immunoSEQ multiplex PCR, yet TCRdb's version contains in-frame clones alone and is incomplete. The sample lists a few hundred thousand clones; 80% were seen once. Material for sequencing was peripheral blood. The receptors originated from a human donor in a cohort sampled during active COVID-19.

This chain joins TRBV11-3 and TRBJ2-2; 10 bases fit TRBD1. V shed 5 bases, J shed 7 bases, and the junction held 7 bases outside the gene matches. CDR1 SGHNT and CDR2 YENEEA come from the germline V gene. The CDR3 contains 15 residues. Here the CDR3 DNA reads TGTGCCAGCAGCAAGAGACAGGGGGCAGGCGGGGAGCTGTTTTTT. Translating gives CASSKRQGAGGELFF. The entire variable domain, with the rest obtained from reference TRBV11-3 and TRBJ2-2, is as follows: EAGVVQSPRYKIIEKKQPVAFWCNPISGHNTLYWYLQNLGQGPELLIRYENEEAVDDSQLPKDRFSAERLKGVDSTLKIQPAELGDSAVYLCASSKRQGAGGELFFGEGSRLTVL.

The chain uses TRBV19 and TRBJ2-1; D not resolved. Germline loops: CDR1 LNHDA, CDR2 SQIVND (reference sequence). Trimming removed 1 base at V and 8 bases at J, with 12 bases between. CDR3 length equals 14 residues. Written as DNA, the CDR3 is TGTGCCAGTAGTATAGGCCCAGAAAGTGATGAGCAGTTCTTC. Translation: CASSIGPESDEQFF.

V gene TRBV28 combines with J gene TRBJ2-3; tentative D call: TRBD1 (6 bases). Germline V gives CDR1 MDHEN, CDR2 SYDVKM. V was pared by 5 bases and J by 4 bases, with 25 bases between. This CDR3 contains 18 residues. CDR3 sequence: CASSILGTRSSAADTQYF. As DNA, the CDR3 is TGTGCCAGCAGTATACTCGGGACACGGAGTTCAGCCGCAGATACGCAGTATTTT.

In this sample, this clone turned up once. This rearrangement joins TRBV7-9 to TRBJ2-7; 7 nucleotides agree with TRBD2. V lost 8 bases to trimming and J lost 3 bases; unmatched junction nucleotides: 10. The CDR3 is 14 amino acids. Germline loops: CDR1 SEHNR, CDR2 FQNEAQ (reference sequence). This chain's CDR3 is CASGWGGSVYEQYF. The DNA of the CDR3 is TGTGCCAGCGGCTGGGGGGGATCCGTCTACGAGCAGTACTTC.